The count of the clone carrying this TCR beta chain is one. This entry is derived from a study of technical replicates of blood from several donors. Clones were sequenced by immunoSEQ multiplex PCR, and TCRdb holds only the in-frame ones, with some missing. The repertoire holds over 10,000 clones, around 86% seen once, with about an eighth in the top ten. The material sequenced was PBMCs. The TCR originated in a human donor in good health.

CDR3 sequence (DNA): TGTGCCAGCAGACCCACAGGGGCCTACGAGCAGTACTTC. This encodes CASRPTGAYEQYF. V gene TRBV28 combines with J gene TRBJ2-7; 7 positions match TRBD1. Germline CDR1 reads MDHEN; CDR2 reads SYDVKM. This CDR3 comprises 13 residues. Trimming took 6 bases from V and 2 from J; bases not matched to a gene: 4.